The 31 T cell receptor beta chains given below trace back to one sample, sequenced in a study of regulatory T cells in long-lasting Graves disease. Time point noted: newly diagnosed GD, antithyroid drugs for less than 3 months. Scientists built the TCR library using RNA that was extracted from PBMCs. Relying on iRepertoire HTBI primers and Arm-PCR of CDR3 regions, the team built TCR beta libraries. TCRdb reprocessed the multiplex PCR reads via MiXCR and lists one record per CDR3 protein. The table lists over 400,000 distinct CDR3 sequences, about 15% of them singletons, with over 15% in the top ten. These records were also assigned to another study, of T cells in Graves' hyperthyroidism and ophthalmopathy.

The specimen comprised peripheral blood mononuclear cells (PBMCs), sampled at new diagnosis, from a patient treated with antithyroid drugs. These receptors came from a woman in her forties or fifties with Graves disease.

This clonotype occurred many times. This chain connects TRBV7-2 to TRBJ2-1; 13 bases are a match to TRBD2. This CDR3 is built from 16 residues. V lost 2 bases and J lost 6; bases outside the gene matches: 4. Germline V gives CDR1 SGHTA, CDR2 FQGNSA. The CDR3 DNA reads TGTGCCAGCAGCTTAATGGGACTAGCGGGACTCAATGAGCAGTTCTTC. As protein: CASSLMGLAGLNEQFF.

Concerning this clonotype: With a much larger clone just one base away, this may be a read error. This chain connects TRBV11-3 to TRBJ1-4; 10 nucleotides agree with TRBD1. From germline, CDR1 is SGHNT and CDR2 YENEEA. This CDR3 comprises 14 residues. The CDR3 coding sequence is TGTGTCAGCAGCAAGGGACAGGGGTTTGAAAAACTGTTTTTT. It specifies CVSSKGQGFEKLFF.

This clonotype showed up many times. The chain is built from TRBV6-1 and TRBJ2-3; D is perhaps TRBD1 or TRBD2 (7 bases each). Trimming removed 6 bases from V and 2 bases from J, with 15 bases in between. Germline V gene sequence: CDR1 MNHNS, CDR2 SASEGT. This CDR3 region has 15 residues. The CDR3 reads CASSPGGEFTDTQYF. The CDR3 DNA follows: TGTGCCAGCAGCCCAGGGGGGGAATTCACAGATACGCAGTATTTT.

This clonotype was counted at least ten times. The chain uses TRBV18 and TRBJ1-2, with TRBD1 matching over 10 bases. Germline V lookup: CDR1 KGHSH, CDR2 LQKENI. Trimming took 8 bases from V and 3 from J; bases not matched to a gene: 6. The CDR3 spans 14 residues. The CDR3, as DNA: TGTGCCAGCAGCCCCGGGACAGGGGACTATGGCTACACCTTC. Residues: CASSPGTGDYGYTF.

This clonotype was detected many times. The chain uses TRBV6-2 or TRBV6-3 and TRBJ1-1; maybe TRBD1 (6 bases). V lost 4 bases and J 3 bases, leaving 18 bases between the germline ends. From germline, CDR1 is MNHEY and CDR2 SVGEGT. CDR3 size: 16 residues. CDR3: CASSSNLQGGYTEAFF. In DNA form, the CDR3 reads TGTGCCAGCAGTTCTAATTTACAGGGTGGGTACACTGAAGCTTTCTTT.

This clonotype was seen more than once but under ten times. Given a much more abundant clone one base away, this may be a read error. CDR3 amino acids: CASSTGGAGELFF. CDR3 nucleotides: TGTGCCAGCAGCACAGGGGGCGCCGGGGAGCTGTTTTTT. This chain connects TRBV7-9 to TRBJ2-2, with 9 bases fitting TRBD1. Germline V gene data show CDR1 as SEHNR and CDR2 as FQNEAQ (reference sequence). Unmatched junction bases numbered 1, after V lost 5 bases and J lost 6 bases. This CDR3 is 13 amino acids long.

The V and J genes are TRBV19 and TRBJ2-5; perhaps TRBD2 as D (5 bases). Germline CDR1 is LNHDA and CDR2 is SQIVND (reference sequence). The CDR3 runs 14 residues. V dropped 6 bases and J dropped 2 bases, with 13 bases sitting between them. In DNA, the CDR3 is TGTGCCAGTAGATCCCGGGGAGAACAAGAGACCCAGTACTTC. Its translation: CASRSRGEQETQYF. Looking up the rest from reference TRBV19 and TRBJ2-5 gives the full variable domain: DGGITQSPKYLFRKEGQNVTLSCEQNLNHDAMYWYRQDPGQGLRLIYYSQIVNDFQKGDIAEGYSVSREKKESFPLTVTSAQKNPTAFYLCASRSRGEQETQYFGPGTRLLVL.

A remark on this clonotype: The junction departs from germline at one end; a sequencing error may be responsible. The CDR3, as DNA: TGTGCCAGCAGCTTAGAGGACAGAACGAGGATCTTT. It encodes CASSLEDRTRIF. The V call is TRBV4-2, the J call TRBJ1-6, with a weak D call TRBD1 (6 bases). Germline V CDR1 and CDR2: LGHNA, YNFKEQ. The CDR3 is 12 residues long.

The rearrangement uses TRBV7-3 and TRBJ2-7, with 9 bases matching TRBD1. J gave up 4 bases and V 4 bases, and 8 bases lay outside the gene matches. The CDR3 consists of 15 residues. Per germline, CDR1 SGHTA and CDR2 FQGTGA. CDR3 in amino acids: CASSSGPGQGYEQYF. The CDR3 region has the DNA TGTGCCAGCAGCTCAGGACCGGGACAGGGATACGAGCAGTACTTC.

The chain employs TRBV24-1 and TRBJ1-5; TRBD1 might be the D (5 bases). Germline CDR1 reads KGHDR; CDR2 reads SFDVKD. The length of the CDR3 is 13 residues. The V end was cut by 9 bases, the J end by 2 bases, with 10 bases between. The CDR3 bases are TGTGCCACCGGGGGTAGGGGCAATCAGCCCCAGCATTTT. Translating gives CATGGRGNQPQHF.

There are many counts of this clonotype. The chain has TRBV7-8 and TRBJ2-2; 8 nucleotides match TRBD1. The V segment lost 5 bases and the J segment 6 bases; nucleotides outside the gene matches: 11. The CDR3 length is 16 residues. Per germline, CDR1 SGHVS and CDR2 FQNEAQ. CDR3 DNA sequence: TGTGCCAGCAGCCCACGACGGACAGGGTTCGCCGGGGAGCTGTTTTTT. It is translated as CASSPRRTGFAGELFF.

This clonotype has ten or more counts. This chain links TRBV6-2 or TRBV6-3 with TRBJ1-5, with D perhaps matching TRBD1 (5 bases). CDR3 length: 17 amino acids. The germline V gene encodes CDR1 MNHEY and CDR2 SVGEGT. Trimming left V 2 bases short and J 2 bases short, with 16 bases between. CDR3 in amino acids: CASSYLRRASGNQPQHF. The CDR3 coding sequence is TGTGCCAGCAGTTACCTCCGCAGGGCTTCGGGCAATCAGCCCCAGCATTTT.

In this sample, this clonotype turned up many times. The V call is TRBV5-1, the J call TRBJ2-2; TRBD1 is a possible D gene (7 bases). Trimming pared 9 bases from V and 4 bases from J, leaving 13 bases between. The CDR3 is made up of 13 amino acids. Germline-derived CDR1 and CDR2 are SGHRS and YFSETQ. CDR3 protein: CATRQGGTGELFF. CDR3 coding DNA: TGCGCCACTCGACAGGGAGGCACCGGGGAGCTGTTTTTT.

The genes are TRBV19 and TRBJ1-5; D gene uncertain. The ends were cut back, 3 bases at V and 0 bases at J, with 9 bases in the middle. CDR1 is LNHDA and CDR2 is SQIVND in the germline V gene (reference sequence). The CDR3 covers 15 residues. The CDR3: CASSIGSDSNQPQHF. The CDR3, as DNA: TGTGCCAGTAGTATTGGATCCGATAGCAATCAGCCCCAGCATTTT.

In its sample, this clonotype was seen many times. Here the CDR3 DNA reads TGTGCCAGCAGCCCGGCAGGTAGCACAGATACGCAGTATTTT. It codes for CASSPAGSTDTQYF. The chain combines TRBV11-3 with TRBJ2-3; D gene unclear. This CDR3 has 14 residues. Germline V gene sequence: CDR1 SGHNT, CDR2 YENEEA. Trimming took off 5 bases at V and 0 bases at J, with 9 bases between the two ends.

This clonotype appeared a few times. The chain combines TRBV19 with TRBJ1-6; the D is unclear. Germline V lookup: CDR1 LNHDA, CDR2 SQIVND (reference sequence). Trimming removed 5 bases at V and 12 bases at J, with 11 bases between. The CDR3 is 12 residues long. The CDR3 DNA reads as TGTGCCAGTAGTCCCCACACCGGACCCCTCCACTTT. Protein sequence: CASSPHTGPLHF. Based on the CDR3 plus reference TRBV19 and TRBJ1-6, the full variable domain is DGGITQSPKYLFRKEGQNVTLSCEQNLNHDAMYWYRQDPGQGLRLIYYSQIVNDFQKGDIAEGYSVSREKKESFPLTVTSAQKNPTAFYLCASSPHTGPLHFGNGTRLTVT.

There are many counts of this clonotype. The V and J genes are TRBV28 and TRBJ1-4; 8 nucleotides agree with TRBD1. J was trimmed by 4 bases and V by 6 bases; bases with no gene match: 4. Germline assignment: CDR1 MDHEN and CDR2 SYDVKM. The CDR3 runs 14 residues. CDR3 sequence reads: CASSPTGVNEKLFF. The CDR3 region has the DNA TGTGCCAGCAGCCCGACAGGGGTTAATGAAAAACTGTTTTTT.

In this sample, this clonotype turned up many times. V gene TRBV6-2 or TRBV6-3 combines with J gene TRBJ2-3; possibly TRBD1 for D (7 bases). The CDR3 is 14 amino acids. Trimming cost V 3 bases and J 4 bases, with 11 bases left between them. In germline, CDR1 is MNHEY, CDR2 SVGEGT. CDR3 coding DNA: TGTGCCAGCAGTTATGGAGGGGGCGCAGATACGCAGTATTTT. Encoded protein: CASSYGGGADTQYF.

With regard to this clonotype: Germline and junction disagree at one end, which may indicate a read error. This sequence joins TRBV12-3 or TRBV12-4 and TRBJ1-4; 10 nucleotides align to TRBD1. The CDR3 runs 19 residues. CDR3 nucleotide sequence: TGTACCAGCAGTTTCCACGTCGGACAGGGGGGACAGGCTAATGAAAAACTGTTTTTT. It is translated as CTSSFHVGQGGQANEKLFF.

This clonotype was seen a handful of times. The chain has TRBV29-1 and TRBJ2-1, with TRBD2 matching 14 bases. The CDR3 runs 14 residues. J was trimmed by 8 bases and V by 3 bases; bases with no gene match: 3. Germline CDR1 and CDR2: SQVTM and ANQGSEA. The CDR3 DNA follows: TGCAGCGTTGAGGGACTAGCGGGAGTCCATGAGCAGTTCTTC. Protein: CSVEGLAGVHEQFF.

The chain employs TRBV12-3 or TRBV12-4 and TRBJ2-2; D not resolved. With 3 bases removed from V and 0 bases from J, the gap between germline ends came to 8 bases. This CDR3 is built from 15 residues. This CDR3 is CASSFTDANTGELFF. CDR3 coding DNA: TGTGCCAGCAGTTTCACAGACGCGAACACCGGGGAGCTGTTTTTT.

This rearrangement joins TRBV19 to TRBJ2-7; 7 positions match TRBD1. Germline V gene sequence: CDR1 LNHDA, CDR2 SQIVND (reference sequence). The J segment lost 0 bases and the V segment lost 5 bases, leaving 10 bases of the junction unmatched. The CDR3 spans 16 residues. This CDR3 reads CASSPRTGASSYEQYF. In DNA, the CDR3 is TGTGCCAGTAGTCCCCGGACAGGCGCCAGCTCCTACGAGCAGTACTTC.

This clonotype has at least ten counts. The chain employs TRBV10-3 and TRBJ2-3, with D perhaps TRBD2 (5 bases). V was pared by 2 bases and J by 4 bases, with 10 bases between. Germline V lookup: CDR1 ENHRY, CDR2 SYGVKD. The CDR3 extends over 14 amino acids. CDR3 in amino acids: CAISEATRADTQYF. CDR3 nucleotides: TGTGCCATCAGTGAGGCCACGAGGGCAGATACGCAGTATTTT.

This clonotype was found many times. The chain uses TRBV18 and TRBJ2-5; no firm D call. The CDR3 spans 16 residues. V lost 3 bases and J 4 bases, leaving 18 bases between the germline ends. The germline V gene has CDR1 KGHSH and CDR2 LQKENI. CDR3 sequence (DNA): TGTGCCAGCTCACCGATCCCTCACGGCTTAGGAGAGACCCAGTACTTC. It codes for CASSPIPHGLGETQYF.

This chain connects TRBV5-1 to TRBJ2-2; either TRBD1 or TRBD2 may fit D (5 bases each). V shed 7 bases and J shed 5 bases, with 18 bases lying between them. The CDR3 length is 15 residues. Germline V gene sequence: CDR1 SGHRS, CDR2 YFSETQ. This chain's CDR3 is CASGPDGDPTGELFF. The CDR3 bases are TGCGCCAGCGGCCCTGACGGGGACCCAACCGGGGAGCTGTTTTTT.

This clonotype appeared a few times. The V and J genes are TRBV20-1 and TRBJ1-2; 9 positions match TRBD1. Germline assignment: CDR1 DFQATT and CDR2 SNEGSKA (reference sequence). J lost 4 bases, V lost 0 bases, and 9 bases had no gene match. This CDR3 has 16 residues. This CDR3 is CSARDRGQGLAYGYTF. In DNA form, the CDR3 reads TGCAGTGCTAGAGATAGGGGACAGGGTCTTGCCTATGGCTACACCTTC.

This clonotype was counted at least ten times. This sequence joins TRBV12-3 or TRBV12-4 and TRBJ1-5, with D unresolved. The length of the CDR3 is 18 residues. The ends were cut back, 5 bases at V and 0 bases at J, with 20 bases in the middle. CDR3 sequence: CASSLVGIWQNSNQPQHF. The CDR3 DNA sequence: TGTGCCAGCAGTCTGGTGGGGATTTGGCAGAATAGCAATCAGCCCCAGCATTTT.

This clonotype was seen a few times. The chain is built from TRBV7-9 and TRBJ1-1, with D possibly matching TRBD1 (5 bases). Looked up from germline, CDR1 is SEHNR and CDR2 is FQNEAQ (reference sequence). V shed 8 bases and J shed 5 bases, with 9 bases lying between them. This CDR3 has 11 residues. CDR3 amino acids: CASQGWTEAFF. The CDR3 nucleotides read TGTGCCAGCCAGGGTTGGACTGAAGCTTTCTTT.

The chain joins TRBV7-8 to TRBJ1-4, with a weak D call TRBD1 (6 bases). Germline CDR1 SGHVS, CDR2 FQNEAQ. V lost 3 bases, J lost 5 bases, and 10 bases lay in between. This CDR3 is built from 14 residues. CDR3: CASSLDRENEKLFF. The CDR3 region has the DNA TGTGCCAGCAGCTTGGACAGAGAAAATGAAAAACTGTTTTTT.

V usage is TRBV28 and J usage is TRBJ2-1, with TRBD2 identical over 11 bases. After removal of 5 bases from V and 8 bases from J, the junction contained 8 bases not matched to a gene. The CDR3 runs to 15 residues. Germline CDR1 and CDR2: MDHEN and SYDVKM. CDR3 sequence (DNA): TGTGCCAGCAGTACGACTAGCGGGATATGGGATGAGCAGTTCTTC. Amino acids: CASSTTSGIWDEQFF. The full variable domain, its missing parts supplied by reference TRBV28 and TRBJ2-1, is DVKVTQSSRYLVKRTGEKVFLECVQDMDHENMFWYRQDPGLGLRLIYFSYDVKMKEKGDIPEGYSVSREKKERFSLILESASTNQTSMYLCASSTTSGIWDEQFFGPGTRLTVL.

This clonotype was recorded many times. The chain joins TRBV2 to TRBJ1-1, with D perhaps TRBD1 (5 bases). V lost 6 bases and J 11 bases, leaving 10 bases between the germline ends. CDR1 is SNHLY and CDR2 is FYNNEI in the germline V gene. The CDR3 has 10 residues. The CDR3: CASRGGRAFF. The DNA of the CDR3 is TGTGCCAGCAGGGGGGGACGGGCTTTCTTT.